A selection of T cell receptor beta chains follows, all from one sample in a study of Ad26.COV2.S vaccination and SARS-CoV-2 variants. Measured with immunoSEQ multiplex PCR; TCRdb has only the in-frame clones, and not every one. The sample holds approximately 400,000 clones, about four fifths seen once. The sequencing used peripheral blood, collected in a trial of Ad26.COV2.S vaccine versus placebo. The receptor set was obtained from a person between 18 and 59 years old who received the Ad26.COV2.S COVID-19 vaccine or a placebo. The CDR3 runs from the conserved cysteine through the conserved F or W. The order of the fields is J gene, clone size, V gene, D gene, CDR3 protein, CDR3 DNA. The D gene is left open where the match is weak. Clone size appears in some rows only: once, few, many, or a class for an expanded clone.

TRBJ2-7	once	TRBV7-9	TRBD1	CAIEDRDRDYEQYF	TGTGCCATAGAGGATCGGGACAGGGACTACGAGCAGTACTTC
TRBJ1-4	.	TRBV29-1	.	CSVRVTAATNEKLFF	TGCAGCGTAAGAGTGACAGCCGCAACTAATGAAAAACTGTTTTTT
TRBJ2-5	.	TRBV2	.	CASSDSAAGQETQYF	TGTGCCAGCAGTGATTCGGCGGCGGGCCAAGAGACCCAGTACTTC
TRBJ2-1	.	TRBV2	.	CASSANTYNEQFF	TGTGCCAGCAGTGCCAATACATACAATGAGCAGTTCTTC
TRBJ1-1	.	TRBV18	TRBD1	CASSPSPSPQAGQGVGGTEAFF	TGTGCCAGCTCACCCTCACCCTCTCCACAAGCGGGACAGGGAGTCGGGGGGACTGAAGCTTTCTTT
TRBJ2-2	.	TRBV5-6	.	CASSLGLFTGELFF	TGTGCCAGCAGCTTGGGCCTCTTTACCGGGGAGCTGTTTTTT
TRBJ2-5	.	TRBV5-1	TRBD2	CASTWSSGSQETQYF	TGCGCCAGCACCTGGAGTAGCGGGAGCCAAGAGACCCAGTACTTC
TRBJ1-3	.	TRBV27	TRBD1	CASSFGTGDSGNTIYF	TGTGCCAGCAGTTTCGGGACAGGTGACTCTGGAAACACCATATATTTT
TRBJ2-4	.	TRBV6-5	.	CASTPGSKNIQYF	TGTGCCAGCACCCCGGGGTCCAAAAACATTCAGTACTTC
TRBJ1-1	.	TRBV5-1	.	CASSSRLGGARTEAFF	TGCGCCAGCAGCTCCCGGTTGGGGGGGGCTCGGACTGAAGCTTTCTTT
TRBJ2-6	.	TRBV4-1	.	CASSQAGANVLTF	TGCGCCAGCAGCCAAGCTGGGGCCAACGTCCTGACTTTC
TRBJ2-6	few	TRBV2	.	CASRSGSGDAGANVLTF	TGTGCCAGCAGGAGCGGGTCCGGTGACGCCGGGGCCAACGTCCTGACTTTC
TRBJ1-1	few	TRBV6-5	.	CASRLKDYTEAFF	TGTGCCAGCAGGCTAAAAGATTACACTGAAGCTTTCTTT
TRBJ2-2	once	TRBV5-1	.	CASSDYTGELFF	TGCGCCAGCAGCGACTACACCGGGGAGCTGTTTTTT
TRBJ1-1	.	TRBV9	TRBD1	CASSLDRVTREAFF	TGTGCCAGCAGCCTCGACAGGGTAACTCGTGAAGCTTTCTTT
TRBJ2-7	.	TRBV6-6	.	CASTQTAQAREYF	TGTGCCAGCACCCAAACCGCACAAGCAAGGGAGTACTTC
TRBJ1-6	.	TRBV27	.	CASRPAGAQYNSPLHF	TGTGCCAGCAGACCGGCGGGGGCCCAGTATAATTCACCCCTCCACTTT
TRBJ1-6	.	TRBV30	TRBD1	CALDRAYNSPLHF	TGTGCCCTCGACAGGGCGTATAATTCACCCCTCCACTTT
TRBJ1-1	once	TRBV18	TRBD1	CASSKNSGGWTEAFF	TGTGCCAGCTCAAAAAATTCAGGGGGTTGGACTGAAGCTTTCTTT
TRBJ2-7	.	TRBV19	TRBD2	CASSSSGSGGYEQYF	TGTGCCAGTAGTTCCTCGGGTAGCGGGGGCTACGAGCAGTACTTC
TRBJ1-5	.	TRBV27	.	CASSIRRTNQPQHF	TGTGCCAGCAGTATACGAAGGACGAATCAGCCCCAGCATTTT
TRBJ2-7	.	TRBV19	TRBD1	CASRAFGQGAYEQYF	TGTGCCAGTCGGGCGTTTGGACAGGGGGCCTACGAGCAGTACTTC
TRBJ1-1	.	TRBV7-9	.	CASSLGRSSVAFF	TGTGCCAGCAGCTTAGGGCGGTCTTCGGTGGCTTTCTTT
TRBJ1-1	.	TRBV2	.	CASSAENWGGLNTEAFF	TGTGCCAGCAGTGCAGAGAATTGGGGGGGGCTGAACACTGAAGCTTTCTTT
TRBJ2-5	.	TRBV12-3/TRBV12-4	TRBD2	CASSFPGGGAQYF	TGTGCCAGCAGTTTCCCGGGAGGGGGGGCCCAGTACTTC
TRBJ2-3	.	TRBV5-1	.	CASSLPNADTQYF	TGCGCCAGCAGTCTTCCCAACGCGGATACGCAGTATTTT
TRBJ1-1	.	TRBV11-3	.	CASSLGGGLNTEAFF	TGTGCCAGCAGCTTAGGGGGGGGATTGAACACTGAAGCTTTCTTT
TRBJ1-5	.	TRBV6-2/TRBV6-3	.	CASSSSLPQPQHF	TGTGCCAGCAGTAGCAGCCTTCCTCAGCCCCAGCATTTT
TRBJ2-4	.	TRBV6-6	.	CASAELNIQYF	TGTGCCAGCGCGGAATTAAACATTCAGTACTTC
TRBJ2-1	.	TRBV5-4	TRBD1	CASSLGQGEQFF	TGTGCCAGCAGCCTGGGACAGGGTGAGCAGTTCTTC
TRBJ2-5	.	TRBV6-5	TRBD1	CASSYSWTGELETQYF	TGTGCCAGCAGTTACTCGTGGACAGGGGAGCTGGAGACCCAGTACTTC
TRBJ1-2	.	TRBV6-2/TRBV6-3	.	CASSYGYGYTF	TGTGCCAGCAGTTACGGCTATGGCTACACCTTC
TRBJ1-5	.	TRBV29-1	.	CSVGNQPQHF	TGCAGCGTTGGGAATCAGCCCCAGCATTTT
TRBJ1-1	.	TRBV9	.	CASSRSVGEQDSEAFF	TGTGCCAGCAGCCGCTCGGTAGGAGAACAGGACTCTGAAGCTTTCTTT
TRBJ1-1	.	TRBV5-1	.	CASSLGDRANTEAFF	TGCGCCAGCAGCTTGGGGGACCGAGCGAACACTGAAGCTTTCTTT
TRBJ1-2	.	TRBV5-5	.	CASSLDLLNNYGYTF	TGTGCCAGCAGCTTGGACCTATTAAATAACTATGGCTACACCTTC
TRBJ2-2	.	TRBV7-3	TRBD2	CASSSGLAGAANTGELFF	TGTGCCAGCAGCTCGGGACTAGCGGGGGCAGCGAACACCGGGGAGCTGTTTTTT
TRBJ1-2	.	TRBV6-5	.	CASNGTPNYGYTF	TGTGCCAGCAATGGGACACCTAACTATGGCTACACCTTC
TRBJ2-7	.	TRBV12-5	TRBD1	CASGLGAGTEAVVQYF	TGTGCTAGTGGTTTGGGCGCCGGGACAGAGGCCGTCGTGCAGTACTTC
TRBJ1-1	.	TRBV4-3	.	CASSQGPDRNTEAFF	TGCGCCAGCAGCCAAGGGCCGGACAGGAACACTGAAGCTTTCTTT
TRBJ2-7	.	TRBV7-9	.	CASYGGTYEQYF	TGTGCCAGCTATGGGGGCACCTACGAGCAGTACTTC
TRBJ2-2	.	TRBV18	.	CASSPYLGGPGELFF	TGTGCCAGCTCTCCTTACCTAGGAGGTCCCGGGGAGCTGTTTTTT
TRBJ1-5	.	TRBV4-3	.	CASSQAGGAGNQPQHF	TGCGCCAGCAGCCAAGCGGGGGGCGCGGGCAATCAGCCCCAGCATTTT
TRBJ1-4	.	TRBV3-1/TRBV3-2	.	CASSQVGTGRPLGLFF	TGTGCCAGCAGCCAAGTTGGTACAGGGAGACCTTTGGGACTGTTTTTT
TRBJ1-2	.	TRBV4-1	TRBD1	CASSQSPGVRGNYGYTF	TGCGCCAGCAGCCAATCCCCGGGGGTCAGGGGGAACTATGGCTACACCTTC
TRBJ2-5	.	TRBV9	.	CASSVRQGGEETQYF	TGTGCCAGCAGCGTGAGACAGGGAGGCGAGGAGACCCAGTACTTC
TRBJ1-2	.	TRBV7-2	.	CASSLAPAASYTF	TGTGCCAGCAGCTTAGCGCCCGCCGCCAGCTACACCTTC
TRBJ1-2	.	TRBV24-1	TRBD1	CATSEQGAQGYTF	TGTGCCACCAGTGAACAGGGGGCACAAGGCTACACCTTC
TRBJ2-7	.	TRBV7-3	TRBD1	CASSFPPQGAKGEQYF	TGTGCCAGCAGCTTCCCACCACAGGGGGCGAAAGGCGAGCAGTACTTC
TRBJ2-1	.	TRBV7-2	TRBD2	CASSSWTSGYNEQFF	TGTGCCAGCAGCTCCTGGACTAGCGGCTACAATGAGCAGTTCTTC
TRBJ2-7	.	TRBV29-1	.	CSVGGAEQYF	TGCAGCGTTGGCGGGGCCGAGCAGTACTTC
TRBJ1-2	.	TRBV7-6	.	CASSMKTGYGYTF	TGTGCCAGCAGCATGAAAACAGGGTATGGCTACACCTTC
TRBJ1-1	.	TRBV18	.	CASSTSGNTEAFF	TGTGCCAGCTCAACCTCAGGGAACACTGAAGCTTTCTTT
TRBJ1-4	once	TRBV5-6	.	CASSSRDIREKLFF	TGTGCCAGCAGCTCACGGGACATTCGAGAAAAACTGTTTTTT
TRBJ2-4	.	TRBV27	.	CASSPGFGGGFQYF	TGTGCCAGCAGCCCAGGATTCGGTGGGGGCTTCCAGTACTTC
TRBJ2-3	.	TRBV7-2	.	CASSLAISVGTDTQYF	TGTGCCAGCAGCTTAGCCATATCAGTTGGCACAGATACGCAGTATTTT
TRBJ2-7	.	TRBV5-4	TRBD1	CASSSDRLTMYF	TGTGCCAGCAGTTCGGACAGGCTTACGATGTACTTC